This T cell receptor (beta chain) was profiled in a study of lymphopenia after photon versus proton radiotherapy. This CDR3 spans 15 amino acids. The germline gives CDR1 SGHNT, CDR2 YYREEE (reference sequence). Trimming shortened V by 0 bases and J by 4 bases, and 11 bases separated the two germline ends. The study, taken as a whole, reports: Post-nadir diversity loss with photons came from oligoclonal expansion, particularly CD8+ Temra cells. Under photons, naive T cells and diversity fell while effector/memory populations rose. Survival link was tested only in deceased patients; proton benefit remains a possibility.

Concerning this clone itself: Its antigen is not identified.

Libraries were prepared by immunoSEQ multiplex PCR; TCRdb keeps only in-frame clonotypes and omits some of them. The profile covers 25,000 to 40,000 clones, with approximately 84% appearing a single time and about 15% taken by the ten largest. The J gene is TRBJ2-1, the V gene TRBV5-4; possibly TRBD1 or TRBD2 for D (6 bases each). Material: peripheral blood, obtained from a patient treated with proton-based radiotherapy. The clonotype comes from a woman between 65 and 79 years old with pancreatic cancer. As DNA, the CDR3 is TGTGCCAGCAGCTTGGCCGGGGGCGCTTACAATGAGCAGTTCTTC. Residues: CASSLAGGAYNEQFF.